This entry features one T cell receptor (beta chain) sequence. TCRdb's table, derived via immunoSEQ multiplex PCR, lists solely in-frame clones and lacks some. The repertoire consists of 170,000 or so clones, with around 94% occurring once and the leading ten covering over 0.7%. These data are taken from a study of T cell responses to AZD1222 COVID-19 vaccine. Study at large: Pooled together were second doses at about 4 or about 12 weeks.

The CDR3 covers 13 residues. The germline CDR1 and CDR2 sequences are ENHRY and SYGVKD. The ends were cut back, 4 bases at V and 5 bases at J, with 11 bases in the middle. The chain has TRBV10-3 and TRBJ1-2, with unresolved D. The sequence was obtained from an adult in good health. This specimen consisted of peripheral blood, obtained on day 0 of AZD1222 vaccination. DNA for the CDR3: TGTGCCATCAGTGTATTGGAAGGGTATGGCTACACCTTC. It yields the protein CAISVLEGYGYTF.